One and the same sample provided the 7 T cell receptor beta chains below, sequenced in a study of Graves' ophthalmopathy and Graves' hyperthyroidism. The sequenced template was RNA, covering the TCR beta CDR3 region. An initial RT-PCR round employing HTBI primers preceded a second-round multiplex PCR. MiXCR, applied by TCRdb to the multiplex PCR reads, yields one record per CDR3 protein. The sample lists 660,000 or so distinct CDR3 sequences; approximately 39% were seen once. Sequencing used peripheral blood. Receptors originate from an adult man with Graves' ophthalmopathy.

The rearrangement links TRBV25-1 to TRBJ1-2, with D possibly matching TRBD1 (6 bases). The CDR3 has 13 amino acids. In germline, CDR1 is MGHDK, CDR2 SYGVNS. The CDR3: CASGSPGDYGYTF. Written as DNA, the CDR3 is TGTGCTAGTGGTTCCCCAGGGGACTATGGCTACACCTTC.

V is TRBV25-1 and J is TRBJ1-2, with D unclear. CDR3 size: 15 residues. V lost 5 bases to trimming and J lost 8 bases, with 21 bases between them. Germline loops: CDR1 MGHDK, CDR2 SYGVNS. The DNA for the CDR3 is TGTGCCAGCAGTTACGGAGGCCTCCCCCCGGGGGGCTACACCTTC. Translating gives CASSYGGLPPGGYTF.

This chain uses TRBV10-3 with TRBJ2-6; D gene uncertain. The germline V gene has CDR1 ENHRY and CDR2 SYGVKD. CDR3 length equals 13 residues. Trimming cost V 4 bases and J 3 bases, with 4 bases left between them. CDR3 DNA sequence: TGTGCCATCAGTGGAGGTGGGGCCAACGTCCTGACTTTC. Protein: CAISGGGANVLTF.

As to this clonotype: A much larger clone lies a single base off, so this may be a read error. The chain is built from TRBV7-9 and TRBJ1-2, with a tentative D call TRBD1 (6 bases). V was shortened by 3 bases and J by 4 bases, with 15 bases between the two germline ends. This CDR3 region has 15 residues. In germline, CDR1 is SEHNR, CDR2 FQNEAQ (reference sequence). Written as DNA, the CDR3 is TGTGCCAGCAGCTTCTGGAAGGGAGGGGGCTATGGCTACACCTTC. Amino acid sequence: CASSFWKGGGYGYTF.

This clonotype was counted once. This may come from a read error, since a much larger clone is one base off. This chain links TRBV5-1 with TRBJ2-5; no clear D. Germline lookup yields CDR1 SGHRS and CDR2 YFSETQ. The CDR3 has 15 residues. Trimming left V 0 bases short and J 2 bases short, with 11 bases between. CDR3 nucleotides: TGCGCCAGCAGCTTGGCCGGGTCACAGCAAGAGACCCAGTACTTC. Amino acid sequence: CASSLAGSQQETQYF.

V and J are TRBV7-9 and TRBJ2-5; a possible D gene is TRBD1 (6 bases). The CDR3 is made up of 16 amino acids. The germline gives CDR1 SEHNR, CDR2 FQNEAQ (reference sequence). Trimming stripped 4 bases from V and 1 base from J, with 16 bases between. CDR3: CASSSQPGHSQETQYF. CDR3 DNA sequence: TGTGCCAGCAGCTCACAGCCGGGACACTCCCAAGAGACCCAGTACTTC.

At least ten counts were recorded for this clonotype. Here the CDR3 DNA reads TGTGCCATCAGTGAGGTAGTAGCGGGAACCACCGGGGAGCTGTTTTTT. As protein: CAISEVVAGTTGELFF. The J gene is TRBJ2-2, the V gene TRBV10-3; 8 bases map to TRBD2. The germline CDR1 and CDR2 sequences are ENHRY and SYGVKD. The J segment lost 4 bases and the V segment lost 2 bases, leaving 6 bases of the junction unmatched. This CDR3 has 16 residues.